Shown below are 17 T cell receptor beta chains from a single sample sequenced in a study of blood T cell repertoires in COVID-19 (TCRdb year 2020). Receptor amplification or capture employed the immunoSEQ multiplex PCR assay. The table was pulled from immuneACCESS by TCRdb, which kept in-frame rearrangements only. Such tables lose some clones; where checked, under half of the loss comes from unresolved V genes, and the rest has no known cause. The sample table shows around 280,000 clones, and almost 90% are seen once. Roughly 1.5% of the sample is in the top ten clones. The source material was PBMCs or T cells enriched from blood (not recorded which). The receptors derive from a woman under 30 with acute COVID-19.

CDR3 in DNA: TGTGCCAGCAGCTTCGACGACAGGGGCCGAATGAACACTGAAGCTTTCTTT. It is translated as CASSFDDRGRMNTEAFF. The gene calls are TRBV5-6 and TRBJ1-1, with 8 positions matching TRBD1. The germline V gene encodes CDR1 SGHDT and CDR2 YYEEEE. With V trimmed by 2 bases and J by 0 bases, 9 bases remained unmatched. This CDR3 has 17 amino acids.

The chain has TRBV7-9 and TRBJ1-5; 7 positions agree with TRBD1. V dropped 4 bases and J dropped 5; count of bases not matched to a gene: 5. The CDR3 covers 14 residues. Germline V gene lookup returns CDR1 SEHNR and CDR2 FQNEAQ (reference sequence). CDR3 in DNA: TGTGCCAGCAGCTCAGGGGGTCGGGATCAGCCCCAGCATTTT. Its protein is CASSSGGRDQPQHF.

The DNA of the CDR3 is TGTGCCAGCAGTTCGACCCACAGGGGTTTGTTATTCCGGAACACCATATATTTT. Protein product: CASSSTHRGLLFRNTIYF. The V gene is TRBV27, the J gene TRBJ1-3; the match to TRBD1 covers 7 bases. Germline V CDR1 and CDR2: MNHEY, SMNVEV (reference sequence). The V and J ends lost 4 bases and 7 bases, in that order; junction bases with no gene match: 19. CDR3 size: 18 residues.

V and J are TRBV19 and TRBJ1-2; 8 nucleotides align to TRBD1. CDR1 is LNHDA, CDR2 SQIVND, per germline (reference sequence). The CDR3 has 15 amino acids. V was pared by 3 bases and J by 6 bases, with 9 bases of the junction left unmatched. CDR3 protein: CASSMGASTGDGYTF. The CDR3 DNA is TGTGCCAGTAGTATGGGGGCGTCGACAGGGGATGGCTACACCTTC. The entire variable domain, with the rest obtained from reference TRBV19 and TRBJ1-2, is as follows: DGGITQSPKYLFRKEGQNVTLSCEQNLNHDAMYWYRQDPGQGLRLIYYSQIVNDFQKGDIAEGYSVSREKKESFPLTVTSAQKNPTAFYLCASSMGASTGDGYTFGSGTRLTVV.

The genes are TRBV27 and TRBJ2-7; D may be TRBD1 (6 bases). The CDR3 is 14 residues long. The germline V and J ends were trimmed by 3 bases and 6 bases, with 15 bases remaining between them. Germline V gene lookup returns CDR1 MNHEY and CDR2 SMNVEV (reference sequence). CDR3 DNA: TGTGCCAGCAGTTTGCACAGGGCCCCCTTCGAGCAGTACTTC. Residues: CASSLHRAPFEQYF.

The chain is built from TRBV6-5 and TRBJ1-2, with D unresolved. CDR3 length equals 11 residues. Trimming shortened V by 5 bases and J by 8 bases, and 9 bases separated the two germline ends. Germline V gene lookup returns CDR1 MNHEY and CDR2 SVGAGI. The CDR3 loop is CASSPDWGYTF. CDR3 DNA sequence: TGTGCCAGCAGTCCGGACTGGGGCTACACCTTC.

Written as DNA, the CDR3 is TGTGCCAGCAGCTCCCTGGGACAGGCAGTCTACTATGGCTACACCTTC. This codes for CASSSLGQAVYYGYTF. The chain is built from TRBV7-2 and TRBJ1-2; 8 nucleotides line up with TRBD1. V trimming: 4 bases; J trimming: 3 bases; junction bases outside the gene matches: 10. The CDR3 is made up of 16 amino acids. Germline CDR1 and CDR2: SGHTA and FQGNSA.

This chain connects TRBV7-9 to TRBJ2-7; 7 nucleotides align to TRBD2. The CDR3 sequence is 12 residues long. Trimming at V came to 5 bases and at J to 3 bases, leaving 1 base not matched to a gene. Germline CDR1 and CDR2: SEHNR and FQNEAQ (reference sequence). CDR3: CASSREVYEQYF. The CDR3 nucleotides are TGTGCCAGCAGCCGGGAGGTCTACGAGCAGTACTTC.

The chain joins TRBV28 to TRBJ2-7; 10 bases agree with TRBD2. Looked up from germline, CDR1 is MDHEN and CDR2 is SYDVKM. CDR3 length: 15 amino acids. Germline trimming cut 4 bases from V and 2 bases from J; bases unmatched to any gene: 5. The CDR3: CASSSRTSGAYEQYF. CDR3 nucleotide sequence: TGTGCCAGCAGTTCTCGGACTAGCGGAGCCTACGAGCAGTACTTC.

Only a few counts were recorded for this clone. This chain uses TRBV7-2 with TRBJ2-1; D ambiguous. Germline assignment: CDR1 SGHTA and CDR2 FQGNSA. Trimming shortened V by 3 bases and J by 5 bases, and 8 bases separated the two germline ends. This CDR3 spans 13 amino acids. The CDR3 nucleotides read TGTGCCAGCAGCTTCCTACAGAACAATGAGCAGTTCTTC. It codes for CASSFLQNNEQFF.

The V and J genes are TRBV11-1 and TRBJ1-1, with unresolved D. Germline V CDR1 and CDR2: SGHAT, FQDESV (reference sequence). The CDR3 has 14 residues. Trimming removed 5 bases at V and 1 base at J, with 11 bases between. CDR3 sequence: CASSQTRGNTEAFF. In DNA form, the CDR3 reads TGTGCCAGCAGCCAAACCCGGGGGAACACTGAAGCTTTCTTT.

Concerning this clone itself: Other DNA sequences in the sample encode the same CDR3. The chain recombines TRBV7-9 with TRBJ2-7; TRBD1 aligns across 8 bases. Germline lookup yields CDR1 SEHNR and CDR2 FQNEAQ (reference sequence). The junction had 4 bases not matched to a gene; V was cut back by 3 bases and J by 6 bases. This CDR3 region has 13 residues. CDR3 sequence: CASSLTGVGEQYF. As DNA, the CDR3 is TGTGCCAGCAGCTTGACAGGGGTCGGCGAGCAGTACTTC.

This sequence joins TRBV4-1 and TRBJ1-2; D possibly corresponds to TRBD1 (5 bases). CDR1 is MGHRA, CDR2 YSYEKL, per germline. The CDR3 is made up of 13 amino acids. The V gene lost 4 bases and the J gene lost 2 bases, with 8 bases spanning the gap. CDR3 sequence: CASSPQENYGYTF. The CDR3 DNA is TGCGCCAGCAGCCCACAGGAAAACTATGGCTACACCTTC.

The chain carries TRBV5-1 and TRBJ2-5; 7 bases are a match to TRBD2. CDR3 length: 16 amino acids. The germline gives CDR1 SGHRS, CDR2 YFSETQ. V trimming: 0 bases; J trimming: 4 bases; junction bases outside the gene matches: 9. The CDR3 region has the DNA TGCGCCAGCAGCTTGGTGGCGGGAGTTCCAGCAGAGACCCAGTACTTC. This translates into CASSLVAGVPAETQYF.

The CDR3 DNA sequence: TGTGCCAGCAGCGCTAGCGGGCGGCAAGAGACCCAGTACTTC. This gives the protein CASSASGRQETQYF. V usage is TRBV9 and J usage is TRBJ2-5; TRBD2 agrees at 8 bases. With 3 bases clipped from V and 2 bases from J, the junction kept 3 bases outside the gene matches. The CDR3 runs to 14 residues. CDR1 SGDLS and CDR2 YYNGEE come from the germline V gene.

This chain connects TRBV18 to TRBJ2-2, with D maybe TRBD1 (6 bases). Trimming took off 3 bases at V and 6 bases at J, with 17 bases between the two ends. This CDR3 has 16 amino acids. Germline V gene lookup returns CDR1 KGHSH and CDR2 LQKENI. The CDR3 DNA is TGTGCCAGCTCACCCTTGGACAGCGCAGGTTCCGGGGAGCTGTTTTTT. This sequence encodes CASSPLDSAGSGELFF.

This chain links TRBV2 with TRBJ1-2, with TRBD1 matching 7 bases. The CDR3 spans 14 residues. J was trimmed by 4 bases and V by 7 bases; bases with no gene match: 9. Germline CDR1 is SNHLY and CDR2 is FYNNEI. Here the CDR3 DNA reads TGTGCCAGCATCCCTAAGGGACAGCCCTATGGCTACACCTTC. This translates into CASIPKGQPYGYTF.